This TCR beta chain was recorded in a study of blood T cell repertoires in COVID-19. Background on the study: Acute and convalescent COVID-19 specimens originated in the United States, Italy and Spain. Nucleic acid was either cDNA or gDNA, and it came from T cells, B-cell-depleted T cells, or PBMCs.

The authors' processing: Scientists estimated how many nucleated cells there were by amplifying reference gene primers. Data came from immunoSEQ multiplex PCR; TCRdb stores just in-frame clones and leaves some out. V and J calls and clone size come straight from that table; D and trimming were deduced from the DNA. The sample shows tens of thousands of clones, around 87% of them seen only once. Losses at the gene ends were 2 bases for V and 5 bases for J; bases not matched to a gene: 7. Per germline, CDR1 LGHNT and CDR2 FRNRAP. The CDR3 sequence is 17 residues long. This chain joins TRBV12-5 and TRBJ2-2, with TRBD2 matching over 11 bases. Sequencing was carried out using peripheral blood. The TCR originated in a woman between 50 and 59 years old with active or convalescent COVID-19. The CDR3: CASGLPPSGGRTGELFF. In nucleotides, the CDR3 is TGTGCTAGTGGTTTGCCTCCTAGCGGGGGGAGAACCGGGGAGCTGTTTTTT. Combining the CDR3 with reference TRBV12-5 and TRBJ2-2 gives the whole variable domain DARVTQTPRHKVTEMGQEVTMRCQPILGHNTVFWYRQTMMQGLELLAYFRNRAPLDDSGMPKDRFSAEMPDATLATLKIQPSEPRDSAVYFCASGLPPSGGRTGELFFGEGSRLTVL.